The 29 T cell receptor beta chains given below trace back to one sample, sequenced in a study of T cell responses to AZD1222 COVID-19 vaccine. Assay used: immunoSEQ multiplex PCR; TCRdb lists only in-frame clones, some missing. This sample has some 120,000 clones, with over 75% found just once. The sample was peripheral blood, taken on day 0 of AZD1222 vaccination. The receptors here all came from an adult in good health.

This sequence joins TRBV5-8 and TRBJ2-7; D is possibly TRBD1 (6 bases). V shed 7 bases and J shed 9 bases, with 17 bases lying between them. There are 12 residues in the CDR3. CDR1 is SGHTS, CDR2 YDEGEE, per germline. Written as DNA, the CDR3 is TGTGCCAGCCACCAACAGGGTTCCGCGCAGTACTTC. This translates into CASHQQGSAQYF.

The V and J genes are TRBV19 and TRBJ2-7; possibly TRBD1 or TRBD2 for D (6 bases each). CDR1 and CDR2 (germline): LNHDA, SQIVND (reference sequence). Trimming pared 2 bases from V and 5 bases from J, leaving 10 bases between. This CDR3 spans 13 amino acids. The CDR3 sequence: CASSIRGRNEQYF. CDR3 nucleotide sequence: TGTGCCAGTAGTATACGGGGGCGCAACGAGCAGTACTTC.

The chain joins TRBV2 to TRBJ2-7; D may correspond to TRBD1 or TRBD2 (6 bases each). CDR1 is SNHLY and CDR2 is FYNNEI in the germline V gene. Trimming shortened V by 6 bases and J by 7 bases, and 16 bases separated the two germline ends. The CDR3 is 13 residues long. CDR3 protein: CASRSFGGGEQYF. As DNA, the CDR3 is TGTGCCAGCAGAAGCTTCGGAGGGGGGGAGCAGTACTTC. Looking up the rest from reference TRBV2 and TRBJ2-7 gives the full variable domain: EPEVTQTPSHQVTQMGQEVILRCVPISNHLYFYWYRQILGQKVEFLVSFYNNEISEKSEIFDDQFSVERPDGSNFTLKIRSTKLEDSAMYFCASRSFGGGEQYFGPGTRLTVT.

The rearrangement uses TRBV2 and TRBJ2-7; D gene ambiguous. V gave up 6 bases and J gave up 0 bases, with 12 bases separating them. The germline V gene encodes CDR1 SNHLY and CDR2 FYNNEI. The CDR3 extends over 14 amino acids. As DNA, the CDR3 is TGTGCCAGCAGGGCGGCCAGGATCTCCTACGAGCAGTACTTC. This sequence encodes CASRAARISYEQYF. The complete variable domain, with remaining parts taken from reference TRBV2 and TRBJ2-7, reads EPEVTQTPSHQVTQMGQEVILRCVPISNHLYFYWYRQILGQKVEFLVSFYNNEISEKSEIFDDQFSVERPDGSNFTLKIRSTKLEDSAMYFCASRAARISYEQYFGPGTRLTVT.

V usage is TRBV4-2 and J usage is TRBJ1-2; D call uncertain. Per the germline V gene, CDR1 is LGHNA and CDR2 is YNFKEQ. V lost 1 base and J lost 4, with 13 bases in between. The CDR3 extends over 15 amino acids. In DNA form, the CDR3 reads TGTGCCAGCAGCCAAGCCCCGGCGGGTTCCTATGGCTACACCTTC. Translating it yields CASSQAPAGSYGYTF.

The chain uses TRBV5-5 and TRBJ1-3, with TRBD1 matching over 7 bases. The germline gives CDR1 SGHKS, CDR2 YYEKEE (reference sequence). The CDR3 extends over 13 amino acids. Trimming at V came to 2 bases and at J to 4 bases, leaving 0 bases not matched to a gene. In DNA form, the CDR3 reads TGTGCCAGCAGCTTACAGGGGGGAAACACCATATATTTT. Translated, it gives CASSLQGGNTIYF.

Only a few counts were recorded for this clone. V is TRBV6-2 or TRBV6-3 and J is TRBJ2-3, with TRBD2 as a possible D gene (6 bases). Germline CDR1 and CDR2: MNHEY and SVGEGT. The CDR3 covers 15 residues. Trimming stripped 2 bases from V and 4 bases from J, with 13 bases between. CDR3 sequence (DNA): TGTGCCAGCAGTTACCGGAGGGTTAGCTCAGATACGCAGTATTTT. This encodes CASSYRRVSSDTQYF.

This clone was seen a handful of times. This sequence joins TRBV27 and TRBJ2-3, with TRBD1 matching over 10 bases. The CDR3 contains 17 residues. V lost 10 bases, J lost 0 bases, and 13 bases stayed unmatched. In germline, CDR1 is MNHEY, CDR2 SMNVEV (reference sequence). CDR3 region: CATLPGQGPTSTDTQYF. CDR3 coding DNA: TGTGCCACCCTCCCGGGACAGGGGCCCACTAGCACAGATACGCAGTATTTT.

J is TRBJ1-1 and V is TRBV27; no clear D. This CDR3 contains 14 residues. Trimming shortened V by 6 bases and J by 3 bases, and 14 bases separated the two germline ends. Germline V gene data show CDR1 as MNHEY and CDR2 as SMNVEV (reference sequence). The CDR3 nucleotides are TGTGCCAGCAGGGCCTTCCGCGAGGACACTGAAGCTTTCTTT. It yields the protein CASRAFREDTEAFF.

CDR3 sequence (DNA): TGTGCCAGCAGTTATTCAGAACTCTACAATGAGCAGTTCTTC. This gives the protein CASSYSELYNEQFF. The chain is built from TRBV6-2 or TRBV6-3 and TRBJ2-1; no definite D call. The CDR3 is 14 amino acids. V lost 3 bases, J lost 3 bases, and 9 bases lay in between. Germline V gene sequence: CDR1 MNHEY, CDR2 SVGEGT.

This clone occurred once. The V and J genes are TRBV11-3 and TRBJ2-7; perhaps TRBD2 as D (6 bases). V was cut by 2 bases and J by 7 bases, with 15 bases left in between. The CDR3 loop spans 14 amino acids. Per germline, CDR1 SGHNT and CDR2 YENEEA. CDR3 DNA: TGTGCCAGCAGCTTATTAACGGGAGTGTGGGAGCAGTACTTC. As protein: CASSLLTGVWEQYF.

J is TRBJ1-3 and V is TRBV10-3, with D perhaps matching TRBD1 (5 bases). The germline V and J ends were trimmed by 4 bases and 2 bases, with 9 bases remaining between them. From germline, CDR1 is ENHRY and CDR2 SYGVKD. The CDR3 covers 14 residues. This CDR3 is CAISAQGPGNTIYF. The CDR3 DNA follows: TGTGCCATCAGTGCTCAGGGACCTGGAAACACCATATATTTT.

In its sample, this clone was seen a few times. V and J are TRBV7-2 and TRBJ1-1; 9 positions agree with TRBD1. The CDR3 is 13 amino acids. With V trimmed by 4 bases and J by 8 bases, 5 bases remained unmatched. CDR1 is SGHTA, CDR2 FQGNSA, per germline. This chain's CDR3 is CASSSKQGAEAFF. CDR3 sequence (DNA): TGTGCCAGCAGCTCTAAACAGGGGGCGGAAGCTTTCTTT. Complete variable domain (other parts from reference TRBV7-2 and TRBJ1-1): GAGVSQSPSNKVTEKGKDVELRCDPISGHTALYWYRQSLGQGLEFLIYFQGNSAPDKSGLPSDRFSAERTGGSVSTLTIQRTQQEDSAVYLCASSSKQGAEAFFGQGTRLTVV.

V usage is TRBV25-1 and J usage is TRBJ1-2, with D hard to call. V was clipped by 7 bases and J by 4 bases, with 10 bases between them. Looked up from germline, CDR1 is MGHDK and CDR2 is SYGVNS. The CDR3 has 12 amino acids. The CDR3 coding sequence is TGTGCCAGCACTGGGAACGCCTATGGCTACACCTTC. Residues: CASTGNAYGYTF.

In nucleotides, the CDR3 is TGTGCCAGCAGCCAAGACCGACTAGCGGGCGGGGAGTACTTC. Residues: CASSQDRLAGGEYF. V usage is TRBV14 and J usage is TRBJ2-7; 10 bases map to TRBD2. Germline V gene sequence: CDR1 SGHDN, CDR2 FVKESK. V shed 0 bases and J 11 bases; nucleotides not matched to a gene: 7. This CDR3 is 14 amino acids long.

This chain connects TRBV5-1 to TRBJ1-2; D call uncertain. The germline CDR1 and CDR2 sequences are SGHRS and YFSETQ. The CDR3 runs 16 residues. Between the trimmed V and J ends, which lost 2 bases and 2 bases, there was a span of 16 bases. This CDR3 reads CASSLETGSPNYGYTF. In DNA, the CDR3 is TGCGCCAGCAGCTTAGAAACTGGATCGCCCAACTATGGCTACACCTTC. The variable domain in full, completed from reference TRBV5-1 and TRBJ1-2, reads KAGVTQTPRYLIKTRGQQVTLSCSPISGHRSVSWYQQTPGQGLQFLFEYFSETQRNKGNFPGRFSGRQFSNSRSEMNVSTLELGDSALYLCASSLETGSPNYGYTFGSGTRLTVV.

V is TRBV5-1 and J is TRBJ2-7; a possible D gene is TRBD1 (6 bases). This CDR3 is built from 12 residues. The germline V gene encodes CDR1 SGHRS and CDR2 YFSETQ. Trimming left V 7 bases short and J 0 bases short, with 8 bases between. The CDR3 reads CASSDSSYEQYF. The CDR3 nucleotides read TGCGCCAGCTCGGACAGCTCCTACGAGCAGTACTTC.

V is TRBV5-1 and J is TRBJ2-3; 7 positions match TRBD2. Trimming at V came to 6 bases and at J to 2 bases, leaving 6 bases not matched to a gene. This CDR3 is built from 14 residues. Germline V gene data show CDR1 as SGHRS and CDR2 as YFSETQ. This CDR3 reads CASNTAGHTDTQYF. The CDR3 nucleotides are TGCGCCAGCAACACAGCGGGGCACACAGATACGCAGTATTTT.

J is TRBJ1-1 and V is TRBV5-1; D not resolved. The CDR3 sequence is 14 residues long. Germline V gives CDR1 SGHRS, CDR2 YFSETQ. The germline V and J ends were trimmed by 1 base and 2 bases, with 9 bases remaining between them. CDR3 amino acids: CASSLSASNTEAFF. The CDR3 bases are TGCGCCAGCAGCTTGTCCGCATCTAACACTGAAGCTTTCTTT.

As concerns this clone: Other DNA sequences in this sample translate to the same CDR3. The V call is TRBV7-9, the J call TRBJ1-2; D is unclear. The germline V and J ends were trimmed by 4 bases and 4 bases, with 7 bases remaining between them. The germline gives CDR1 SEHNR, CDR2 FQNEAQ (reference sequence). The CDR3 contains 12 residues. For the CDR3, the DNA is TGTGCCAGCAGCTCCGACTCCTATGGCTACACCTTC. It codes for CASSSDSYGYTF.

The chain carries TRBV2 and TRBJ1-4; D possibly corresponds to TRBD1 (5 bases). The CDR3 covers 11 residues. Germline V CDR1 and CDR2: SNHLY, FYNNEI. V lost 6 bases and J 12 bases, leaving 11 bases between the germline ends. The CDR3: CASRGGSQLFF. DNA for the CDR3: TGTGCCAGCAGGGGGGGATCGCAACTGTTTTTT. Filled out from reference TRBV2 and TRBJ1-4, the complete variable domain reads EPEVTQTPSHQVTQMGQEVILRCVPISNHLYFYWYRQILGQKVEFLVSFYNNEISEKSEIFDDQFSVERPDGSNFTLKIRSTKLEDSAMYFCASRGGSQLFFGSGTQLSVL.

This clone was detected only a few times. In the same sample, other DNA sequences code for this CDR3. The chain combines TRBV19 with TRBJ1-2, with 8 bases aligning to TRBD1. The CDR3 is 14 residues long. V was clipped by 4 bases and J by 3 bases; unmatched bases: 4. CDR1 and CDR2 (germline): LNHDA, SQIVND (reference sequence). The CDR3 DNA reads TGTGCCAGTAGTAGTGGACAGGGTGACTATGGCTACACCTTC. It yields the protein CASSSGQGDYGYTF.

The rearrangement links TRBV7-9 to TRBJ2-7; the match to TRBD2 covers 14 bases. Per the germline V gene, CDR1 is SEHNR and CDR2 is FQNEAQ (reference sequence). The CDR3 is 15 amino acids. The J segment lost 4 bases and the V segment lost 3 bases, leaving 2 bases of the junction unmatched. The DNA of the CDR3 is TGTGCCAGCAGCTTTGGGACTAGCGGGGGATACGAGCAGTACTTC. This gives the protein CASSFGTSGGYEQYF.

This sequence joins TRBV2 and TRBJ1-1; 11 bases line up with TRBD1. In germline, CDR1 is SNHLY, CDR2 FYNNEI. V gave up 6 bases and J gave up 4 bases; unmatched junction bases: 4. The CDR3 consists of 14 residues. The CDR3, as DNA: TGTGCCAGCAGCCAGGGACAGGGGGGCACTGAAGCTTTCTTT. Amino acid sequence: CASSQGQGGTEAFF.

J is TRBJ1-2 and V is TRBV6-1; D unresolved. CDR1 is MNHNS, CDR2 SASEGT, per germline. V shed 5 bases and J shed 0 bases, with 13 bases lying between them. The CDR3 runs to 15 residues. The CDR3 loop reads CASSLYETANYGYTF. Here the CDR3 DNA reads TGTGCCAGCAGTCTGTATGAGACGGCTAACTATGGCTACACCTTC.

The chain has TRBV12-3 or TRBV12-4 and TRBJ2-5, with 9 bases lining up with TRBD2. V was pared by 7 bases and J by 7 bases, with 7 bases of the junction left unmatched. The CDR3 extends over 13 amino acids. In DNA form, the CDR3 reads TGTGCCAGCACCCCAGGCGGGAGGGGGACCCAGTACTTC. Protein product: CASTPGGRGTQYF.

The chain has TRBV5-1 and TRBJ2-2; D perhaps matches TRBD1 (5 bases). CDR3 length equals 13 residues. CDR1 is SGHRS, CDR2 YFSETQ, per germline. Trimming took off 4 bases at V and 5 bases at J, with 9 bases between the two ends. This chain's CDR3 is CASSTDSTGELFF. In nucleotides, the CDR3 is TGCGCCAGCAGCACAGACAGTACCGGGGAGCTGTTTTTT. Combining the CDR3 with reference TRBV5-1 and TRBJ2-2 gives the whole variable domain KAGVTQTPRYLIKTRGQQVTLSCSPISGHRSVSWYQQTPGQGLQFLFEYFSETQRNKGNFPGRFSGRQFSNSRSEMNVSTLELGDSALYLCASSTDSTGELFFGEGSRLTVL.

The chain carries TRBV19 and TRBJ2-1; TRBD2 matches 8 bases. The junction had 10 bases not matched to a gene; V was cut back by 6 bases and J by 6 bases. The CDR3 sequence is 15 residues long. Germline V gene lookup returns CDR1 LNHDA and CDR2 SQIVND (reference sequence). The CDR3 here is CASRRGASGGNEQFF. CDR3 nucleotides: TGTGCCAGTAGGCGGGGGGCTAGCGGCGGCAATGAGCAGTTCTTC.

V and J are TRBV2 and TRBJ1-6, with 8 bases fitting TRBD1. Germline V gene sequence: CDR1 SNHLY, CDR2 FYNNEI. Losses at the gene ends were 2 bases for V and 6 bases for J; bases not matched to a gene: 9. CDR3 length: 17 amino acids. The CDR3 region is CASSESGQGAFNSPLHF. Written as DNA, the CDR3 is TGTGCCAGCAGTGAATCCGGGCAGGGGGCTTTTAATTCACCCCTCCACTTT.